Shown below are 13 T cell receptor beta chains from a single sample sequenced in a study of T cells after posttransplantation cyclophosphamide. Sequencing used immunoSEQ multiplex PCR; TCRdb keeps in-frame clones, though not all of them. The sample carries about 50,000 clones, roughly 94% recorded once. The sequencing input was PBMCs. These receptors were obtained from a woman in her thirties in good health and a related stem cell transplant donor.

The rearrangement joins TRBV4-1 to TRBJ1-4, with D possibly TRBD1 on 6 matching bases. The germline gives CDR1 MGHRA, CDR2 YSYEKL. CDR3 length: 15 amino acids. Trimming left V 5 bases short and J 8 bases short, with 18 bases between. The CDR3 bases are TGCGCCAGCAGCGGACAGATAGGGAGTAAAGAAAAACTGTTTTTT. Protein: CASSGQIGSKEKLFF.

V usage is TRBV5-6 and J usage is TRBJ2-5; D is undetermined. V gave up 4 bases and J gave up 2 bases, with 9 bases separating them. The CDR3 runs to 13 residues. Germline V gene data show CDR1 as SGHDT and CDR2 as YYEEEE. The CDR3 protein is CASSPLRQETQYF. In nucleotides, the CDR3 is TGTGCCAGCAGCCCTTTGAGGCAAGAGACCCAGTACTTC.

The chain links TRBV13 to TRBJ1-1, with D hard to call. The CDR3 loop spans 16 amino acids. The V gene lost 2 bases and the J gene lost 6 bases, with 19 bases spanning the gap. Per the germline V gene, CDR1 is PRHDT and CDR2 is FYEKMQ (reference sequence). CDR3 DNA sequence: TGTGCCAGCAGCTTAATATCGGGGTCGGGTGGCGCTGAAGCTTTCTTT. Encoded protein: CASSLISGSGGAEAFF.

The gene calls are TRBV5-6 and TRBJ2-1, with D maybe TRBD2 (7 bases). The ends were cut back, 4 bases at V and 9 bases at J, with 20 bases in the middle. This CDR3 has 15 residues. Looked up from germline, CDR1 is SGHDT and CDR2 is YYEEEE. The chain's CDR3 is CASSTGGGGIGEQFF. The CDR3 region has the DNA TGTGCCAGCAGCACCGGAGGGGGGGGAATAGGTGAGCAGTTCTTC.

This clone is termed large. The chain employs TRBV7-9 and TRBJ1-6, with 10 bases lining up with TRBD1. J was trimmed by 6 bases and V by 3 bases; bases with no gene match: 8. This CDR3 comprises 17 residues. CDR1 is SEHNR, CDR2 FQNEAQ, per germline (reference sequence). CDR3 protein: CASSFMDWTGGNSPLHF. Written as DNA, the CDR3 is TGTGCCAGCAGCTTCATGGACTGGACAGGGGGTAATTCACCCCTCCACTTT.

The count of this clone is one. The chain has TRBV19 and TRBJ2-7, with 9 bases aligning to TRBD1. Trimming took 5 bases from V and 2 from J; bases not matched to a gene: 4. CDR1 LNHDA and CDR2 SQIVND come from the germline V gene (reference sequence). This CDR3 spans 14 amino acids. CDR3 nucleotide sequence: TGTGCCAGTAGTTTGGACAGGGGAACCTACGAGCAGTACTTC. It yields the protein CASSLDRGTYEQYF.

This chain uses TRBV5-1 with TRBJ1-4, with 11 bases identical to TRBD1. The trim removed 4 bases at V and 8 bases at J, leaving 10 bases unmatched. Per the germline V gene, CDR1 is SGHRS and CDR2 is YFSETQ. The CDR3 loop spans 16 amino acids. The CDR3 DNA follows: TGCGCCAGCAGCCGGGGACAGGGGGATAGACGGGAAAAACTGTTTTTT. Protein: CASSRGQGDRREKLFF. Drawing the rest from reference TRBV5-1 and TRBJ1-4, the complete variable domain is KAGVTQTPRYLIKTRGQQVTLSCSPISGHRSVSWYQQTPGQGLQFLFEYFSETQRNKGNFPGRFSGRQFSNSRSEMNVSTLELGDSALYLCASSRGQGDRREKLFFGSGTQLSVL.

The gene calls are TRBV4-3 and TRBJ2-2; 14 positions agree with TRBD2. The germline V gene encodes CDR1 LGHNA and CDR2 YSLEER. The CDR3 is made up of 20 amino acids. Unmatched junction bases numbered 7, after V lost 1 base and J lost 0 bases. In DNA form, the CDR3 reads TGCGCCAGCAGCCAAGGCGTACGACTAGCGGGGGGGGCGAACACCGGGGAGCTGTTTTTT. This gives the protein CASSQGVRLAGGANTGELFF.

The chain uses TRBV7-3 and TRBJ2-6, with 10 positions matching TRBD1. CDR3 length: 18 residues. Looked up from germline, CDR1 is SGHTA and CDR2 is FQGTGA. Trimming removed 4 bases from V and 2 bases from J; junction bases left unmatched: 8. The CDR3 here is CASSYDRTGGTGANVLTF. The CDR3 DNA reads as TGTGCCAGCAGCTATGATAGGACAGGGGGGACTGGGGCCAACGTCCTGACTTTC.

The chain couples TRBV30 to TRBJ1-3; D unresolved. Per germline, CDR1 GTSNPN and CDR2 SVGIG (reference sequence). The CDR3 is 13 amino acids. V gave up 4 bases and J gave up 4 bases, with 11 bases separating them. The CDR3 here is CAWTTGYGNTIYF. The CDR3 coding sequence is TGTGCCTGGACCACGGGGTACGGAAACACCATATATTTT.

The chain joins TRBV29-1 to TRBJ2-7; D might be TRBD1 (6 bases). The V and J ends lost 7 bases and 0 bases respectively, with 16 bases between them. Germline lookup yields CDR1 SQVTM and CDR2 ANQGSEA. The CDR3 has 14 amino acids. The CDR3 DNA sequence: TGCAGCGCCGCCCGCACAGGGAGCTCCTACGAGCAGTACTTC. It yields the protein CSAARTGSSYEQYF.

The J gene is TRBJ2-2, the V gene TRBV4-2; tentatively, D is TRBD2 (6 bases). V lost 3 bases, J lost 7 bases, and 18 bases lay in between. This CDR3 spans 16 amino acids. Germline V CDR1 and CDR2: LGHNA, YNFKEQ. CDR3 loop: CASSQSRGLEYGELFF. CDR3 in DNA: TGTGCCAGCAGCCAGAGCCGGGGACTTGAGTACGGGGAGCTGTTTTTT.

DNA of the CDR3: TGTGCCATCAAAAGGGACAGGGTGTCAGATACGCAGTATTTT. It specifies CAIKRDRVSDTQYF. The V and J genes are TRBV10-3 and TRBJ2-3; 9 positions agree with TRBD1. Unmatched junction bases numbered 6, after V lost 7 bases and J lost 4 bases. CDR1 and CDR2 from the germline V gene are ENHRY and SYGVKD. This CDR3 contains 14 residues.